These 29 T cell receptor beta chains originate from one sample sequenced in a study of a mutant IDH1 vaccine in newly diagnosed glioma. Profiling relied on immunoSEQ multiplex PCR, and the TCRdb table lists in-frame clones only, not all of them. The repertoire holds fewer than 45,000 clones, approximately 78% seen once, with 7.5% to 10% in the top ten. Sample time point: baseline, week 1 (first vaccination visit). The treatment: pre-vaccination baseline after standard-of-care therapy. Sequenced here: PBMCs, sampled from a glioma patient treated with radiotherapy, temozolomide or both. These TCRs come from a man in his forties with glioma. Some clones in this sample may be carry-over from other donors' samples.

The chain links TRBV5-1 to TRBJ2-3, with 8 bases fitting TRBD1. This CDR3 is 14 amino acids long. Germline CDR1 reads SGHRS; CDR2 reads YFSETQ. The ends lost 8 bases at V and 6 bases at J; junction bases unmatched: 11. The CDR3 sequence: CASSRDRSSDTQYF. The CDR3 DNA follows: TGCGCCAGTTCCCGGGACAGGTCGAGCGATACGCAGTATTTT.

The chain is built from TRBV27 and TRBJ1-2; tentatively, D is TRBD1 (6 bases). This CDR3 is built from 14 residues. The germline V and J ends were trimmed by 6 bases and 7 bases, with 18 bases remaining between them. Germline V gene sequence: CDR1 MNHEY, CDR2 SMNVEV (reference sequence). The CDR3 region has the DNA TGTGCCAGCAGATCATTCGGGGGCGCGGGTGGCTACACCTTC. Its protein product is CASRSFGGAGGYTF.

This clone has just one count. V usage is TRBV13 and J usage is TRBJ2-1, with D tentatively TRBD2 (6 bases). CDR3 length: 15 amino acids. CDR1 and CDR2 (germline): PRHDT, FYEKMQ (reference sequence). V was cut by 1 base and J by 5 bases, with 12 bases left in between. The CDR3 here is CASSLDRGTDNEQFF. Written as DNA, the CDR3 is TGTGCCAGCAGCTTAGATCGCGGGACGGACAATGAGCAGTTCTTC.

J is TRBJ2-3 and V is TRBV30; D possibly corresponds to TRBD2 (5 bases). This CDR3 spans 14 amino acids. Germline V gene data show CDR1 as GTSNPN and CDR2 as SVGIG (reference sequence). V dropped 3 bases and J dropped 3 bases, with 13 bases sitting between them. The CDR3 sequence is CAWSLWERTDTQYF. The DNA for the CDR3 is TGTGCCTGGAGCTTATGGGAGCGGACAGATACGCAGTATTTT.

This clone has more than one count but fewer than ten. The V gene is TRBV14, the J gene TRBJ1-3; D is unresolved. The ends were cut back, 0 bases at V and 7 bases at J, with 16 bases in the middle. The CDR3 consists of 16 residues. CDR1 SGHDN and CDR2 FVKESK come from the germline V gene. Here the CDR3 reads CASSQESKGFGNTIYF. Written as DNA, the CDR3 is TGTGCCAGCAGCCAAGAGTCTAAGGGCTTTGGGAACACCATATATTTT.

The rearrangement links TRBV19 to TRBJ1-1; 8 nucleotides match TRBD1. Germline V lookup: CDR1 LNHDA, CDR2 SQIVND (reference sequence). V shed 7 bases, J shed 2 bases, and the junction held 9 bases outside the gene matches. The CDR3 has 15 amino acids. The CDR3 region is CASTVGGTGNTEAFF. DNA of the CDR3: TGTGCCAGTACCGTCGGCGGGACAGGAAACACTGAAGCTTTCTTT.

Worth noting for this clone: In the same sample, other DNA sequences code for this CDR3. J is TRBJ1-3 and V is TRBV4-1; D unclear. V was clipped by 0 bases and J by 0 bases, with 6 bases between them. Germline CDR1 reads MGHRA; CDR2 reads YSYEKL. The CDR3 sequence is 15 residues long. CDR3 DNA sequence: TGCGCCAGCAGCCAAGAAGTTAGCTCTGGAAACACCATATATTTT. As protein: CASSQEVSSGNTIYF.

The chain combines TRBV6-5 with TRBJ1-6; possible D gene TRBD1, 6 bases. Trimming pared 5 bases from V and 7 bases from J, leaving 9 bases between. The CDR3 is made up of 13 amino acids. Germline CDR1 and CDR2: MNHEY and SVGAGI. CDR3 amino acids: CASSGRGNSPLHF. The CDR3 bases are TGTGCCAGCAGTGGGAGGGGGAATTCACCCCTCCACTTT.

This chain joins TRBV6-1 and TRBJ2-7; no firm D call. The CDR3 is 13 residues long. Trimming stripped 2 bases from V and 2 bases from J, with 7 bases between. Germline V CDR1 and CDR2: MNHNS, SASEGT. CDR3 residues: CASSEPFAYEQYF. The CDR3 DNA sequence: TGTGCCAGCAGTGAACCTTTTGCCTACGAGCAGTACTTC.

The rearrangement joins TRBV7-2 to TRBJ1-5; D remains ambiguous. The CDR3 sequence is 16 residues long. With 5 bases removed from V and 3 bases from J, the gap between germline ends came to 17 bases. The germline V gene has CDR1 SGHTA and CDR2 FQGNSA. The CDR3 sequence is CASSTPEAPVNQPQHF. As DNA, the CDR3 is TGTGCCAGCAGCACCCCCGAGGCCCCCGTCAATCAGCCCCAGCATTTT.

The rearrangement uses TRBV19 and TRBJ1-5; D not resolved. The CDR3 covers 16 residues. Between the trimmed V and J ends, which lost 7 bases and 1 base, there was a span of 17 bases. The germline V gene has CDR1 LNHDA and CDR2 SQIVND (reference sequence). The CDR3 DNA sequence: TGTGCCAGTACCCGGGATCCGGACGGGAGCAATCAGCCCCAGCATTTT. Amino acid sequence: CASTRDPDGSNQPQHF.

This clone was picked up a small number of times. The chain is built from TRBV18 and TRBJ1-1; 8 bases agree with TRBD1. Looked up from germline, CDR1 is KGHSH and CDR2 is LQKENI. There are 16 residues in the CDR3. V lost 3 bases, J lost 5 bases, and 11 bases stayed unmatched. CDR3: CASSPTITTGGTEAFF. The CDR3 bases are TGTGCCAGCTCACCTACCATAACCACAGGGGGAACTGAAGCTTTCTTT.

This clone appeared a few times. The chain uses TRBV7-9 and TRBJ2-7, with no clear D. The germline CDR1 and CDR2 sequences are SEHNR and FQNEAQ (reference sequence). V was clipped by 1 base and J by 2 bases, with 3 bases between them. The CDR3 covers 12 residues. CDR3 DNA sequence: TGTGCCAGCAGCTTAGGGGCCTACGAGCAGTACTTC. Its protein is CASSLGAYEQYF.

This clone was counted only a few times. This chain joins TRBV7-2 and TRBJ1-2; D not certain. Trimming pared 5 bases from V and 4 bases from J, leaving 14 bases between. Germline CDR1 is SGHTA and CDR2 is FQGNSA. The length of the CDR3 is 14 residues. CDR3 in DNA: TGTGCCAGCAGCGCTCGACCAGAGACCTATGGCTACACCTTC. Residues: CASSARPETYGYTF.

The chain has TRBV27 and TRBJ1-2, with D possibly being TRBD1 (5 bases). Germline CDR1 and CDR2: MNHEY and SMNVEV (reference sequence). CDR3 length: 15 residues. V lost 3 bases and J 4 bases, leaving 15 bases between the germline ends. The CDR3 bases are TGTGCCAGCAGTTTGGGGGACGGGAACGTCTATGGCTACACCTTC. Protein product: CASSLGDGNVYGYTF.

The chain combines TRBV27 with TRBJ1-2; the D is unclear. The germline V gene has CDR1 MNHEY and CDR2 SMNVEV (reference sequence). V lost 3 bases and J lost 1, with 6 bases in between. The CDR3 extends over 13 amino acids. The CDR3 coding sequence is TGTGCCAGCAGTTTGTACGTTAACTATGGCTACACCTTC. It translates to CASSLYVNYGYTF.

The rearrangement links TRBV28 to TRBJ1-1; D remains ambiguous. CDR3 size: 13 residues. The V end lost 4 bases, the J end lost 6 bases, and 12 bases lay between the germline ends. Germline lookup yields CDR1 MDHEN and CDR2 SYDVKM. The CDR3: CASSSPGTAEAFF. DNA for the CDR3: TGTGCCAGCAGTTCGCCCGGTACGGCTGAAGCTTTCTTT.

This clone was seen only a few times. The V and J genes are TRBV5-1 and TRBJ1-4; D is unclear. The CDR3 is made up of 14 amino acids. Between the trimmed V and J ends, which lost 4 bases and 0 bases, there was a span of 7 bases. Germline V lookup: CDR1 SGHRS, CDR2 YFSETQ. As DNA, the CDR3 is TGCGCCAGCAGCCCGACAACAACTAATGAAAAACTGTTTTTT. Translated, it gives CASSPTTTNEKLFF.

This chain links TRBV30 with TRBJ1-2; TRBD1 matches at 8 bases. CDR3 length equals 14 residues. With 7 bases clipped from V and 1 base from J, the junction kept 8 bases outside the gene matches. CDR1 and CDR2 from the germline V gene are GTSNPN and SVGIG (reference sequence). The CDR3 loop reads CAFQQGAVNYGYTF. CDR3 nucleotides: TGTGCCTTCCAGCAGGGGGCAGTTAACTATGGCTACACCTTC.

The chain couples TRBV2 to TRBJ2-7; 8 bases line up with TRBD1. Germline values: CDR1 SNHLY, CDR2 FYNNEI. This CDR3 has 15 residues. With V trimmed by 7 bases and J by 2 bases, 10 bases remained unmatched. The CDR3 DNA reads TGTGCCAGCATCCGGACAGGGACGTTAACCTACGAGCAGTACTTC. Amino acid sequence: CASIRTGTLTYEQYF. The full variable domain, completed using reference TRBV2 and TRBJ2-7, is EPEVTQTPSHQVTQMGQEVILRCVPISNHLYFYWYRQILGQKVEFLVSFYNNEISEKSEIFDDQFSVERPDGSNFTLKIRSTKLEDSAMYFCASIRTGTLTYEQYFGPGTRLTVT.

This clone was seen just once. The V call is TRBV4-1, the J call TRBJ2-5, with D perhaps TRBD1 or TRBD2 (5 bases each). This CDR3 is 16 amino acids long. Per the germline V gene, CDR1 is MGHRA and CDR2 is YSYEKL. Trimming removed 0 bases at V and 4 bases at J, with 15 bases between. CDR3 coding DNA: TGCGCCAGCAGCCAAGACTCGGGGCTTCGCCCAGAGACCCAGTACTTC. Translating gives CASSQDSGLRPETQYF.

This chain connects TRBV15 to TRBJ1-2; TRBD1 might be the D (5 bases). The CDR3 has 13 residues. The germline V gene encodes CDR1 LNHNV and CDR2 YYDKDF (reference sequence). With 11 bases removed from V and 4 bases from J, the gap between germline ends came to 17 bases. For the CDR3, the DNA is TGTGCCTCAACCGGGGGTGATAGCTATGGCTACACCTTC. This sequence encodes CASTGGDSYGYTF.

The chain links TRBV21-1 to TRBJ1-2; the DNA was not used to check the table's D call, TRBD1. TRBV21-1 is shown as a pseudogene. The length of the CDR3 is 15 residues. This chain's CDR3 is CASSKLSRSNYGYTF. The CDR3 DNA follows: TGTGCCAGCAGCAAATTAAGTCGCAGTAACTATGGCTACACCTTC.

The J gene is TRBJ1-4, the V gene TRBV30; D may be TRBD1 (5 bases). Germline CDR1 reads GTSNPN; CDR2 reads SVGIG (reference sequence). The CDR3 loop spans 14 amino acids. V lost 2 bases, J lost 8 bases, and 15 bases lay in between. The CDR3 DNA reads TGTGCCTGGAGTAACATAAGGGAGGGGGAAAAACTGTTTTTT. It translates to CAWSNIREGEKLFF.

The chain uses TRBV7-2 and TRBJ1-2, with 8 bases aligning to TRBD1. Germline-derived CDR1 and CDR2 are SGHTA and FQGNSA. J was trimmed by 8 bases and V by 5 bases; bases with no gene match: 7. The CDR3 is 13 amino acids. CDR3 bases: TGTGCCAGCAGCACGACAGGGGTATGGGGCTACACCTTC. Translated: CASSTTGVWGYTF.

This chain joins TRBV6-6 and TRBJ1-5, with no clear D. The CDR3 covers 14 residues. V lost 7 bases and J 3 bases, leaving 13 bases between the germline ends. The germline V gene has CDR1 MNHNY and CDR2 SVGAGI (reference sequence). The CDR3 DNA follows: TGTGCCAGCAAGGAGGCAGGAGACAATCAGCCCCAGCATTTT. Residues: CASKEAGDNQPQHF.

The chain links TRBV6-5 to TRBJ1-1; D call uncertain. Germline V CDR1 and CDR2: MNHEY, SVGAGI. CDR3 length: 13 amino acids. V lost 0 bases to trimming and J lost 1 base, with 3 bases between them. CDR3 DNA: TGTGCCAGCAGTTACTCCAGGAACACTGAAGCTTTCTTT. It is translated as CASSYSRNTEAFF.

J is TRBJ2-3 and V is TRBV5-4, with D possibly being TRBD1 or TRBD2 (5 bases each). There are 15 residues in the CDR3. CDR1 and CDR2 (germline): SGHNT, YYREEE (reference sequence). The ends were cut back, 2 bases at V and 3 bases at J, with 13 bases in the middle. The CDR3 DNA is TGTGCCAGCAGCTTATATGGGACCGTAACAGATACGCAGTATTTT. It is translated as CASSLYGTVTDTQYF.

This clone is medium-sized by share. The chain recombines TRBV4-1 with TRBJ1-4; 7 bases are shared with TRBD1. Trimming at V came to 3 bases and at J to 0 bases, leaving 7 bases not matched to a gene. The CDR3 runs 17 residues. CDR1 and CDR2 (germline): MGHRA, YSYEKL. The chain's CDR3 is CASSQRNRGATNEKLFF. The CDR3 DNA follows: TGCGCCAGCAGCCAGCGAAACAGGGGCGCAACTAATGAAAAACTGTTTTTT.